The 8 T cell receptor beta chains presented below share a single source sample, sequenced in a study of cytomegalovirus exposure and HLA in healthy donors. The repertoire was sequenced with immunoSEQ multiplex PCR; TCRdb's copy has only in-frame clones and lacks some. This table has under 250,000 clones, approximately 87% appearing once. The specimen sequenced was PBMCs. These TCRs come from a man between 18 and 29 years old in good health and CMV-seronegative.

CDR3 sequence (DNA): TGTGCCACCAGCAGAGGGCCGGGGGGGCTTACAGATACGCAGTATTTT. Amino acids: CATSRGPGGLTDTQYF. The genes are TRBV15 and TRBJ2-3, with TRBD2 identical over 8 bases. The CDR3 is 16 residues long. V lost 1 base to trimming and J lost 3 bases; unmatched junction nucleotides: 6. In germline, CDR1 is LNHNV, CDR2 YYDKDF (reference sequence). The full variable domain, with the rest looked up from reference TRBV15 and TRBJ2-3, is DAMVIQNPRYQVTQFGKPVTLSCSQTLNHNVMYWYQQKSSQAPKLLFHYYDKDFNNEADTPDNFQSRRPNTSFCFLDIRSPGLGDTAMYLCATSRGPGGLTDTQYFGPGTRLTVL.

The chain employs TRBV16 and TRBJ2-1; no firm D call. Deletions cut 1 base from V and 1 base from J, with 8 bases between. Germline lookup yields CDR1 KGHSY and CDR2 FQNENV. The CDR3 runs to 15 residues. The CDR3 DNA is TGTGCCAGCAGCCAATTAGCCGCGTCCTACAATGAGCAGTTCTTC. Its translation is CASSQLAASYNEQFF.

This clone was detected only once. V gene TRBV2 combines with J gene TRBJ2-5, with D maybe TRBD2 (6 bases). Deletions cut 8 bases from V and 1 base from J, with 14 bases between. The CDR3 spans 14 residues. Germline CDR1 is SNHLY and CDR2 is FYNNEI. The CDR3 region is CASGYAGTQETQYF. The CDR3 DNA follows: TGTGCCAGCGGCTACGCGGGGACCCAAGAGACCCAGTACTTC.

The chain employs TRBV5-1 and TRBJ1-1, with D possibly being TRBD1 (5 bases). CDR3 size: 14 residues. Germline lookup yields CDR1 SGHRS and CDR2 YFSETQ. Trimming took off 2 bases at V and 4 bases at J, with 12 bases between the two ends. CDR3 bases: TGCGCCAGCAGCTTCGGAGGGGAGGGCACTGAAGCTTTCTTT. Translation gives CASSFGGEGTEAFF.

CDR3 nucleotide sequence: TGTGCCAGCAGCGTAGCTATCACCGGGGAGCTGTTTTTT. It specifies CASSVAITGELFF. The gene calls are TRBV9 and TRBJ2-2; D is uncertain. CDR1 and CDR2 (germline): SGDLS, YYNGEE. Trimming took off 0 bases at V and 4 bases at J, with 4 bases between the two ends. CDR3 length equals 13 residues.

V and J are TRBV27 and TRBJ1-5, with unresolved D. The CDR3 runs to 13 residues. CDR1 is MNHEY and CDR2 is SMNVEV in the germline V gene (reference sequence). V lost 3 bases, J lost 4 bases, and 7 bases lay in between. The CDR3 loop is CASSFGQNQPQHF. CDR3 sequence (DNA): TGTGCCAGCAGTTTTGGGCAAAATCAGCCCCAGCATTTT.

V is TRBV14 and J is TRBJ1-1, with D possibly TRBD1 on 6 matching bases. This CDR3 is built from 14 residues. CDR1 is SGHDN, CDR2 FVKESK, per germline. The germline V and J ends were trimmed by 1 base and 9 bases, with 15 bases remaining between them. CDR3 sequence reads: CASSQGTDGTKAFF. The CDR3 DNA reads TGTGCCAGCAGCCAAGGGACAGATGGAACAAAAGCTTTCTTT.

This chain uses TRBV9 with TRBJ2-5; D is perhaps TRBD1 (6 bases). V lost 5 bases to trimming and J lost 2 bases, with 10 bases between them. The CDR3 has 13 amino acids. Germline V CDR1 and CDR2: SGDLS, YYNGEE. The chain's CDR3 is CASSYRVQETQYF. The DNA for the CDR3 is TGTGCCAGCAGTTACAGGGTACAAGAGACCCAGTACTTC.